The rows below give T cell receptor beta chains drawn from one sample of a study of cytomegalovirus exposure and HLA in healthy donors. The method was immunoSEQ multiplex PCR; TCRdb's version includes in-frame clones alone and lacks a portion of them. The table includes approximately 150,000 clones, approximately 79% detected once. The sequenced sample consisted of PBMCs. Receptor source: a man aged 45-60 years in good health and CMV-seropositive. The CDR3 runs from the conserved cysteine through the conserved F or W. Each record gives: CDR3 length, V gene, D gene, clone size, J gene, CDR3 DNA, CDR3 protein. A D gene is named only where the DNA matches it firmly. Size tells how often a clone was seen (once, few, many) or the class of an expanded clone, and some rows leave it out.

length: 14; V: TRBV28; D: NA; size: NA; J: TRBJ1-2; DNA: TGTGCCAGCAGGGCACAGGGATCTAACTATGGCTACACCTTC; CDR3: CASRAQGSNYGYTF
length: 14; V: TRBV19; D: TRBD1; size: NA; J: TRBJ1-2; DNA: TGTGCCAGTAGTATCGAACAGGGGCGGCATGGCTACACCTTC; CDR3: CASSIEQGRHGYTF
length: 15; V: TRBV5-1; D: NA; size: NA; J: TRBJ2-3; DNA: TGCGCCAGCAGCTTGGGGGGCACAGGCACAGATACGCAGTATTTT; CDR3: CASSLGGTGTDTQYF
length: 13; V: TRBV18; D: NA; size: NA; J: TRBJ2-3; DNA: TGTGCCAGCTCACCAGGGGAAGGGGTTACGCAGTATTTT; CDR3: CASSPGEGVTQYF
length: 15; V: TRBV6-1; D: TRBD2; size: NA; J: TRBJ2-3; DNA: TGTGCCAGCAGACACCCGGGACTAGTGACAGATACGCAGTATTTT; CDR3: CASRHPGLVTDTQYF
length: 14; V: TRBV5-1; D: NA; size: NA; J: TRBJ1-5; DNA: TGCGCCAGCAGCCCGAACCCACAGAATCAGCCCCAGCATTTT; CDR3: CASSPNPQNQPQHF
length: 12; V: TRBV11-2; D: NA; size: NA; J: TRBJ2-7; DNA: TGTGCCAGCAGCGGGCAGGGTTACGAGCAGTACTTC; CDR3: CASSGQGYEQYF
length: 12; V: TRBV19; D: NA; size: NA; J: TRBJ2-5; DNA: TGTGCCAGTAGCAGATACCAAGAGACCCAGTACTTC; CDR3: CASSRYQETQYF
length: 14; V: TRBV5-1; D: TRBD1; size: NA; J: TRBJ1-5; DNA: TGCGCCAGCAGCGCCGACAGGGGAGGTCAGCCCCAGCATTTT; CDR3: CASSADRGGQPQHF
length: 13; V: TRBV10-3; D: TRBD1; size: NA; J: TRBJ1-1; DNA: TGTGCCATCAGTGAGTTCGGACAGGTTGAAGCTTTCTTT; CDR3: CAISEFGQVEAFF
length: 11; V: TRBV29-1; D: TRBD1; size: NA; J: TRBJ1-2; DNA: TGCAGCGTAGGACAGGGTCGGGGCTACACCTTC; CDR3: CSVGQGRGYTF
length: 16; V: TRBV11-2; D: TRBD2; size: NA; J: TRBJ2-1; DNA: TGTGCCAGCAGCTTCCGGAGGCTAGCGGGAGTTCATGAGCAGTTCTTC; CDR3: CASSFRRLAGVHEQFF
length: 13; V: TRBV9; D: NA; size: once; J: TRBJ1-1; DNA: TGTGCCAGCAGCGTAGTTGCGAGCACTGAAGCTTTCTTT; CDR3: CASSVVASTEAFF
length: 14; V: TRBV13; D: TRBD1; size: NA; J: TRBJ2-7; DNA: TGTGCCAGCAGCTTAGGGGACAGGGTGAGGGAGCAGTACTTC; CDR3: CASSLGDRVREQYF
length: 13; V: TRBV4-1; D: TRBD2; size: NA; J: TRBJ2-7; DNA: TGCGCCAGCCGGGAAAGCGGGAGAAATGAGCAGTACTTC; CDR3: CASRESGRNEQYF
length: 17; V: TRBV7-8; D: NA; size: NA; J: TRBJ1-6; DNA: TGTGCCAGCAGCTTCACAGGGCCCAGCTCCTATAATTCACCCCTCCACTTT; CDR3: CASSFTGPSSYNSPLHF
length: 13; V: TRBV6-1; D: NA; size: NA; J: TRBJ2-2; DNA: TGTGCCAGCAGGGAGGCCTGGACCGGGGAGCTGTTTTTT; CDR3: CASREAWTGELFF
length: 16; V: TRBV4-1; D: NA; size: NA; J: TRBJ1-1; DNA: TGCGCCAGCAGCCAAGATCGATTACTATTGAACACTGAAGCTTTCTTT; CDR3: CASSQDRLLLNTEAFF
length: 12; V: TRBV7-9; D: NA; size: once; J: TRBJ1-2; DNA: TGTGCCAGCAGCTTAGCGAAGAGGGAATGGACCTTC; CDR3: CASSLAKREWTF
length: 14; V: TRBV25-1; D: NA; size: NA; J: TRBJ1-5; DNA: TGTGCCAGCAGTGAATACGGTCGAGCGGTTCCCCAGCATTTT; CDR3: CASSEYGRAVPQHF
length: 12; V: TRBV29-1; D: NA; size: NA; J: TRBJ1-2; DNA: TGCAGCGACGAACAGGAGGGCTATGGCTACACCTTC; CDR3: CSDEQEGYGYTF
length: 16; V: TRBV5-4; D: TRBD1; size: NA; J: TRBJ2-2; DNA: TGTGCCAGCAGCCCCCCGGGACAGGGCAACACCGGGGAGCTGTTTTTT; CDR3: CASSPPGQGNTGELFF
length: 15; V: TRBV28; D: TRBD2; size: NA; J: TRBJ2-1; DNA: TGTGCCAGCAGGCCACTAGCGGTTCCCCCCAATGAGCAGTTCTTC; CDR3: CASRPLAVPPNEQFF
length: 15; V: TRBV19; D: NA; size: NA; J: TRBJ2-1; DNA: TGTGCCAGTACCTCCTACCGGGACTCATACAATGAGCAGTTCTTC; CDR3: CASTSYRDSYNEQFF
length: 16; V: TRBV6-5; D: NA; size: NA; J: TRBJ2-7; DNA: TGTGCCAGCAGTTACTCGGCTAGCAACCCCCCGGGGGAGCAGTACTTC; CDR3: CASSYSASNPPGEQYF
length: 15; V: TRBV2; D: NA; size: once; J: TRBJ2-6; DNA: TGTGCCAGCAGTGAAGGGGGGCCTGGGGCCAACGTCCTGACTTTC; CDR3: CASSEGGPGANVLTF
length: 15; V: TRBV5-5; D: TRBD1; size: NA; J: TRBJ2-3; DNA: TGTGCCAGCAGCTTATGGACAGGGCGCACAGATACGCAGTATTTT; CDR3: CASSLWTGRTDTQYF
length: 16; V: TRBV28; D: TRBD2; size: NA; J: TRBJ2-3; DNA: TGTGCCAGCAGTTCCCATTCAGCGGGAGGCACAGATACGCAGTATTTT; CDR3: CASSSHSAGGTDTQYF
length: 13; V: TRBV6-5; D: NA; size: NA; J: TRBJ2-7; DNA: TGTGCCAGCAGTTATGACAGAACATACGAGCAGTACTTC; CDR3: CASSYDRTYEQYF
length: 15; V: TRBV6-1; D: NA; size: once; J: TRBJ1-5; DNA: TGTGCCAGCAAACAGACAAGTAATAGCAATCAGCCCCAGCATTTT; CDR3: CASKQTSNSNQPQHF
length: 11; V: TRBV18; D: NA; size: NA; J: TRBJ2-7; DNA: TGTGCCAGCTCCCCGAGCGTCGAGCAGTACTTC; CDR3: CASSPSVEQYF
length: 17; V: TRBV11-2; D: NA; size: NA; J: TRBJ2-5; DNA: TGTGCCAGCAGCCCAATTAACCGGGTTACGGGCCAAGAGACCCAGTACTTC; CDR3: CASSPINRVTGQETQYF
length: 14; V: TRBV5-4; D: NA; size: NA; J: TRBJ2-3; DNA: TGTGCCAGCAGCTTCCGGACTGCCACAGATACGCAGTATTTT; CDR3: CASSFRTATDTQYF
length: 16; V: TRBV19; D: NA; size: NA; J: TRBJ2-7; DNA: TGTGCCAGTAGTACTAGAGACCCTCCACGAGTTTACGAGCAGTACTTC; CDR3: CASSTRDPPRVYEQYF
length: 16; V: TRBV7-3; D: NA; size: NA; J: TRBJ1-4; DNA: TGTGCCAGCAGGAGTCGTCCTGGGGGGGAAAATGAAAAACTGTTTTTT; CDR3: CASRSRPGGENEKLFF
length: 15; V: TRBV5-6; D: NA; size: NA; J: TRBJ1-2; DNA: TGTGCCAGCAGCTTGGCGCAGGGAGGGATGAATGGCTACACCTTC; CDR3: CASSLAQGGMNGYTF
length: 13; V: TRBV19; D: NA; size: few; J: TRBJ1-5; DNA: TGTGCCAGTAGTATGCAGGGAGGGCAGCCCCAGCATTTT; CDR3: CASSMQGGQPQHF
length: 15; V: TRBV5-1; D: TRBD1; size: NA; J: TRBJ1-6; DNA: TGCGCCAGCAGCTTGGGGACAGGGGTTTCCTCACCCCTCCACTTT; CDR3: CASSLGTGVSSPLHF